This TCR beta chain was identified during a study of cytotoxic CD8 clonotypes in ibrutinib-treated CLL. Study results and limitations: Among the clonotypes, public ones were uncommon and contracted or held stable on treatment. Clonality, elevated at ibrutinib response, dropped back toward baseline at progression. Different sampling times were used for sustained-remission and progressing patients.

Details on this clone: Its antigen is unknown.

Deep sequencing aimed at 1 in 200,000 to 1 in 1 million T cells' resolution. The table came from immunoSEQ multiplex PCR; TCRdb's copy has only in-frame clones and leaves some out. The data show 130,000 or so clones, approximately 81% seen once. The TCR sequence derives from a human donor with chronic lymphocytic leukemia. Sequenced here: PBMCs, sampled after 12 months of ibrutinib treatment.

The CDR3: CASSDRATNEKLFF. CDR3 sequence (DNA): TGTGCCAGTAGTGACAGGGCAACTAATGAAAAACTGTTTTTT. The chain has TRBV19 and TRBJ1-4, with 7 bases identical to TRBD1. This CDR3 spans 14 amino acids. Per germline, CDR1 LNHDA and CDR2 SQIVND (reference sequence). The V gene end was trimmed by 5 bases and the J gene end by 0 bases; junction bases not matched to a gene: 0.